The clone carrying this T cell receptor beta chain was detected only a few times. The antigen is not known. The sample is drawn from a study of shared clonotypes between healthy human individuals. Study-wide results and limits: Rarefaction indicated that sorted-subset sequencing remained incomplete although depth was large.

Genomic DNA (from each subset) was split evenly across several immunoSEQ plates. TCRdb's table, derived via immunoSEQ multiplex PCR, lists solely in-frame clones and lacks some. Of 600,000 to 700,000 clones listed, more than 70% are singletons. The source of this sequence is a woman aged 25 to 39 in good health. The sequencing input was memory CD4+ T cells sorted from blood. The subset: CD45RA-negative fraction.

This CDR3 reads CASSAGTGGYFGEKLFF. The CDR3 bases are TGTGCCAGCAGTGCCGGGACAGGGGGTTACTTTGGTGAAAAACTGTTTTTT. The chain links TRBV6-1 to TRBJ1-4; 11 bases are shared with TRBD1. Trimming at V came to 4 bases and at J to 7 bases, leaving 11 bases not matched to a gene. The germline gives CDR1 MNHNS, CDR2 SASEGT. The CDR3 length is 17 residues.